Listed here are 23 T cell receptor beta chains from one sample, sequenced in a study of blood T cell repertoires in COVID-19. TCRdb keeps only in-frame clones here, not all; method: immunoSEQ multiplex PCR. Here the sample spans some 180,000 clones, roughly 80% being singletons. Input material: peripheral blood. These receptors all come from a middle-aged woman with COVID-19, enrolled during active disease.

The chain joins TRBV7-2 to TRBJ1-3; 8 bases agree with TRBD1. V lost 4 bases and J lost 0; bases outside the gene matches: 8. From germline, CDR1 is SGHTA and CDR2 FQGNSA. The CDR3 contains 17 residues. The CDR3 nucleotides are TGTGCCAGCAGCTACCTAGGGACAGGCCTCTCTGGAAACACCATATATTTT. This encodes CASSYLGTGLSGNTIYF.

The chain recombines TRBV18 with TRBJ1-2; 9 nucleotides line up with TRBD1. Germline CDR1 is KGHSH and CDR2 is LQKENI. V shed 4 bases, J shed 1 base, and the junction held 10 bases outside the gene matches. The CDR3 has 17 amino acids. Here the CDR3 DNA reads TGTGCCAGCTCACTACTAGGACCGGGACAGGGTAACTATGGCTACACCTTC. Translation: CASSLLGPGQGNYGYTF.

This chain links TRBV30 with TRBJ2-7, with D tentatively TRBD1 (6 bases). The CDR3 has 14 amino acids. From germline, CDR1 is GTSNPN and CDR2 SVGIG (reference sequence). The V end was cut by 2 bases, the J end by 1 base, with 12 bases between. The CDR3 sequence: CAWSTGQGSYEQYF. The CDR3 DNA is TGTGCCTGGAGTACAGGTCAGGGGTCCTACGAGCAGTACTTC.

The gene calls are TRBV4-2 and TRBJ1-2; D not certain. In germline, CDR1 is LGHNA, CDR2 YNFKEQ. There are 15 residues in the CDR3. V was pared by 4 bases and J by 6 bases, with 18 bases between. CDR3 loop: CASSLTRQEGHGYTF. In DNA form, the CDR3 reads TGTGCCAGCAGCCTTACGAGGCAGGAGGGTCATGGCTACACCTTC.

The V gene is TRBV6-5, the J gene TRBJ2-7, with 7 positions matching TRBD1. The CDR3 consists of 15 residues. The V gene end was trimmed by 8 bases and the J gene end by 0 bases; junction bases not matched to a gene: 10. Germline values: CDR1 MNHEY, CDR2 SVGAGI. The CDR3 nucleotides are TGTGCCAGCCTCAAGACAGGGCAAGGCTCCTACGAGCAGTACTTC. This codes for CASLKTGQGSYEQYF.

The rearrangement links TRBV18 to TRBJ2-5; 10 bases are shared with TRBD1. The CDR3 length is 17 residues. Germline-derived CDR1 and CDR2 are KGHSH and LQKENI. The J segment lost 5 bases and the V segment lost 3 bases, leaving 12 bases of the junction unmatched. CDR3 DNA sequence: TGTGCCAGCTCACCGACAGGGGGCGATTGGGTAACGGAGACCCAGTACTTC. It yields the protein CASSPTGGDWVTETQYF.

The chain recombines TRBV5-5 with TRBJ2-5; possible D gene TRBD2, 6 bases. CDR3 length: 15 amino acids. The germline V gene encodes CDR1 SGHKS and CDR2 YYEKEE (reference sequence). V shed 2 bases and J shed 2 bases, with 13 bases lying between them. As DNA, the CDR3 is TGTGCCAGCAGCTTCGGAGGGCAGGCTCAAGAGACCCAGTACTTC. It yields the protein CASSFGGQAQETQYF.

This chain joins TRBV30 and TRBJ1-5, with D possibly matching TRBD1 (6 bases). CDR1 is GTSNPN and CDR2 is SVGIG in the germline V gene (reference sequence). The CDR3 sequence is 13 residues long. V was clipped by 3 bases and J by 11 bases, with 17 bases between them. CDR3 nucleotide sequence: TGTGCCTGGAGCCCCGGGGGGGGCCCAGCCCAGCATTTT. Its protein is CAWSPGGGPAQHF.

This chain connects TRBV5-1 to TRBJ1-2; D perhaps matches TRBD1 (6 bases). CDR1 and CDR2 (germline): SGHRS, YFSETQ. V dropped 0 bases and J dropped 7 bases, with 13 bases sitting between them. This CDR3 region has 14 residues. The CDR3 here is CASSLVQGGSGYTF. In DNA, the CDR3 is TGCGCCAGCAGCTTGGTACAGGGTGGCTCTGGCTACACCTTC.

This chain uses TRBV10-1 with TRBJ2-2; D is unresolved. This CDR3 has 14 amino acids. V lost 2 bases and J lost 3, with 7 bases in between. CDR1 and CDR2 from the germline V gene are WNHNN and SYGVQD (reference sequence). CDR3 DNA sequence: TGCGCCAGCAGTGAGAAGACTTACACCGGGGAGCTGTTTTTT. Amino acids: CASSEKTYTGELFF.

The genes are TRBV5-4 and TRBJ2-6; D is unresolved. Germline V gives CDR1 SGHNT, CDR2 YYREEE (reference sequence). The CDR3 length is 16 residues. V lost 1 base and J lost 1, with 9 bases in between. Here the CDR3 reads CASSLPQASGANVLTF. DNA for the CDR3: TGTGCCAGCAGCTTGCCCCAGGCGTCTGGGGCCAACGTCCTGACTTTC.

The CDR3 DNA follows: TGTGCCAGCAGCTCCGGCGGGACTCGGGTCCACGAGCAGTACTTC. Amino acids: CASSSGGTRVHEQYF. The genes are TRBV7-6 and TRBJ2-7; perhaps TRBD2 as D (6 bases). Trimming removed 4 bases at V and 5 bases at J, with 18 bases between. The CDR3 loop spans 15 amino acids. Looked up from germline, CDR1 is SGHVS and CDR2 is FNYEAQ.

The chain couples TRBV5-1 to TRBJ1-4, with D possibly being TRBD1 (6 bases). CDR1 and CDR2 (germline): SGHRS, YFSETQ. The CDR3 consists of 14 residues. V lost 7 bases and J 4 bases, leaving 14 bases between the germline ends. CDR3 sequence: CASALQGYNEKLFF. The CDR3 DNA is TGCGCCAGCGCACTACAGGGCTATAATGAAAAACTGTTTTTT. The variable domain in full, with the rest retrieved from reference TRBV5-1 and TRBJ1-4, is KAGVTQTPRYLIKTRGQQVTLSCSPISGHRSVSWYQQTPGQGLQFLFEYFSETQRNKGNFPGRFSGRQFSNSRSEMNVSTLELGDSALYLCASALQGYNEKLFFGSGTQLSVL.

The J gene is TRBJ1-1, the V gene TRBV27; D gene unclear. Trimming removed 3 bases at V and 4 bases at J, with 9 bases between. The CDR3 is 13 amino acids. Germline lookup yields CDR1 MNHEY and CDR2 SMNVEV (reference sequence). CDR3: CASSLRVVTEAFF. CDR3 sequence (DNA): TGTGCCAGCAGTTTGAGGGTCGTCACTGAAGCTTTCTTT.

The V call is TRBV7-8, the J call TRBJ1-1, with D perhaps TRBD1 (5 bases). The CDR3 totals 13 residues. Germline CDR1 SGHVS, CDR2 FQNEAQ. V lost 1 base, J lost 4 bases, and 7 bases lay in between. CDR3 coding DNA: TGTGCCAGCAGCTTAGGGGGCCCCACTGAAGCTTTCTTT. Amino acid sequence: CASSLGGPTEAFF.

The CDR3 nucleotides read TGTGCCAGCAGGACAGCTGGTACTTCACCCCTCCACTTT. Translated, it gives CASRTAGTSPLHF. V gene TRBV3-1 (or the pseudogene TRBV3-2) combines with J gene TRBJ1-6; D might be TRBD1 (5 bases). Per germline, CDR1 LGHDT and CDR2 YNNKEL (reference sequence). This CDR3 comprises 13 residues. V dropped 6 bases and J dropped 9 bases, with 12 bases sitting between them.

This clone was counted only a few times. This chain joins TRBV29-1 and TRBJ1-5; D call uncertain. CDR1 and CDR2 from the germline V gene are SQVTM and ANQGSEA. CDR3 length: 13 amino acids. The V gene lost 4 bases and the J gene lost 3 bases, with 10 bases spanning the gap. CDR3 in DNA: TGCAGCGTTGCGCCGTCCTACAATCAGCCCCAGCATTTT. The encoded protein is CSVAPSYNQPQHF.

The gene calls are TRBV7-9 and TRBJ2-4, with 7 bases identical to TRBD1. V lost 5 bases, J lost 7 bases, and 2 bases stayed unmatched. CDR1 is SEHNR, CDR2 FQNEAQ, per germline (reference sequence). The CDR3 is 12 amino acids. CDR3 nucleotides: TGTGCCAGCAGCGTACAGGGGAACATTCAGTACTTC. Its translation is CASSVQGNIQYF.

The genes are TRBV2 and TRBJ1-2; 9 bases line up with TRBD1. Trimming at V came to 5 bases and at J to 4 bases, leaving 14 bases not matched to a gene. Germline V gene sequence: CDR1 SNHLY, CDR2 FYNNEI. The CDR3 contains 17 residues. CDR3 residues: CASSTGQGKRSSYGYTF. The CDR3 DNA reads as TGTGCCAGCAGTACTGGACAGGGGAAGCGTTCCTCCTATGGCTACACCTTC.

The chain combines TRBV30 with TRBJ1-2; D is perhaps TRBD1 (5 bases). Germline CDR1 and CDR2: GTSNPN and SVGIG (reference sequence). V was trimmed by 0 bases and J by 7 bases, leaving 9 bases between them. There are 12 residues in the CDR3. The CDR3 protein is CAWSVLGVGYTF. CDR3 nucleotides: TGTGCCTGGAGTGTTCTAGGGGTTGGCTACACCTTC. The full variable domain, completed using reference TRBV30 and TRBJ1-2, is SQTIHQWPATLVQPVGSPLSLECTVEGTSNPNLYWYRQAAGRGLQLLFYSVGIGQISSEVPQNLSASRPQDRQFILSSKKLLLSDSGFYLCAWSVLGVGYTFGSGTRLTVV.

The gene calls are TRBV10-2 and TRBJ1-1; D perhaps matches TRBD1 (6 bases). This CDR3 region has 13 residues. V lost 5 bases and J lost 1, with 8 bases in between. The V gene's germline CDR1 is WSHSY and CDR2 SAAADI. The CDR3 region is CASSQQGNTEAFF. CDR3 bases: TGCGCCAGCAGTCAACAGGGGAACACTGAAGCTTTCTTT.

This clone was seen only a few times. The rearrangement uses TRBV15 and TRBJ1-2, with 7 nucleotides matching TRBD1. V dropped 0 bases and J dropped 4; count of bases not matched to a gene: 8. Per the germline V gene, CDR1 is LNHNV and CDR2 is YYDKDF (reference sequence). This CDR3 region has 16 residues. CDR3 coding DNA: TGTGCCACCAGCAGAGATAGGGACAGCGCTCGCTATGGCTACACCTTC. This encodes CATSRDRDSARYGYTF.

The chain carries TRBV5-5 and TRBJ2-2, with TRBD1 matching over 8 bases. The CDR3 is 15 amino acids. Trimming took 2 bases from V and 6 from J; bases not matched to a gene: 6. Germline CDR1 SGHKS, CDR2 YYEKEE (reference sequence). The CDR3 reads CASSLAGQGAGELFF. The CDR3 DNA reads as TGTGCCAGCAGCTTAGCCGGACAGGGTGCCGGGGAGCTGTTTTTT.